This T cell receptor beta chain stems from a study of read filtering for tumor transcriptome and immune sequencing. Germline V lookup: CDR1 SGHAT, CDR2 FQNNGV. The length of the CDR3 is 14 residues. Trimming removed 1 base at V and 2 bases at J, with 8 bases between. From approximately 400 ng of RNA, a library with molecular barcoded alpha/delta and beta/gamma adaptors was made. MiXCR, applied by TCRdb to the reads, yields one record per CDR3 protein. Found here are tens of thousands of distinct CDR3 sequences, about 19% of them singletons; the top ten hold 11% to 15%. This clonotype appeared many times.

Source material: a population of CD138-negative cells sorted from bone marrow. The TCR originated in a donor aged 40 or over with multiple myeloma. This chain links TRBV11-2 with TRBJ2-5; D perhaps matches TRBD1 (5 bases). In DNA, the CDR3 is TGTGCCAGCAGCTTAGGGACAAAGCAAGAGACCCAGTACTTC. It yields the protein CASSLGTKQETQYF. Based on the CDR3 plus reference TRBV11-2 and TRBJ2-5, the full variable domain is EAGVAQSPRYKIIEKRQSVAFWCNPISGHATLYWYQQILGQGPKLLIQFQNNGVVDDSQLPKDRFSAERLKGVDSTLKIQPAKLEDSAVYLCASSLGTKQETQYFGPGTRLLVL.